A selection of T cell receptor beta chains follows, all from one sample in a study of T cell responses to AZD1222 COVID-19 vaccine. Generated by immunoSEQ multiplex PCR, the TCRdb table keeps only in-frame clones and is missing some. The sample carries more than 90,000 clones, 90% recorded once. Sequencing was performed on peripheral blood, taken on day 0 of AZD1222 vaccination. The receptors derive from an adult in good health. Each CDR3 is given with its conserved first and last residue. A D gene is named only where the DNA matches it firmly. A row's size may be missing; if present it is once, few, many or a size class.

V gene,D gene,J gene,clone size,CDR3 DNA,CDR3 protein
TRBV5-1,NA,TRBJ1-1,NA,TGCGCCAGCAGCTTCGAACGGGGGGTGAACACTGAAGCTTTCTTT,CASSFERGVNTEAFF
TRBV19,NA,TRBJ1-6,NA,TGTGCCAGTAGTATAAACAGATTACCCAATTCACCCCTCCACTTT,CASSINRLPNSPLHF
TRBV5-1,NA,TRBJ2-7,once,TGCGCCAGCACAGGGGTCGCCTACGAGCAGTACTTC,CASTGVAYEQYF
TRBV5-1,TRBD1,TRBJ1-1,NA,TGCGCCAGCAGACCGAATACTGACAGGGTGGAAGCTTTCTTT,CASRPNTDRVEAFF
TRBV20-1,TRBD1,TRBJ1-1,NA,TGCAGTGCTGACAGGGCCACTGAAGCTTTCTTT,CSADRATEAFF
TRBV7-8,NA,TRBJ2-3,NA,TGTGCCAGCGGAACAGCAATAAGCACAGATACGCAGTATTTT,CASGTAISTDTQYF
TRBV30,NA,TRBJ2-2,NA,TGTGCCTGGAGTGGGGGGGTGTTGTCCGGGGAGCTGTTTTTT,CAWSGGVLSGELFF
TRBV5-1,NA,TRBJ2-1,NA,TGCGCCAGCAGCTCGGACGCTAGCAATGAGCAGTTCTTC,CASSSDASNEQFF
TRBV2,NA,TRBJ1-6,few,TGTGCCAGTTCTCCCTTAACACCCCTCCACTTT,CASSPLTPLHF
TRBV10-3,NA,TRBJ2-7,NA,TGTGCCATCAGTGATTTGGACGAGCAGTACTTC,CAISDLDEQYF
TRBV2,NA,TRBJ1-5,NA,TGTGCCAGCAGTGAAGTGGGGGAAGCGGCTCGGTTTCAGCCCCAGCATTTT,CASSEVGEAARFQPQHF
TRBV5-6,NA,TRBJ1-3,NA,TGTGCCAGCAGATTGGAGAGCTCTGGAAACACCATATATTTT,CASRLESSGNTIYF
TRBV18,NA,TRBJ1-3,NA,TGTGCCAGCTCACCACGAGGGCCCTCTGGAAACACCATATATTTT,CASSPRGPSGNTIYF
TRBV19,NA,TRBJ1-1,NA,TGTGCCAGTTCCCAGGGCCAATGGGGCACTGAAGCTTTCTTT,CASSQGQWGTEAFF
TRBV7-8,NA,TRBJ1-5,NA,TGTGCCAGCAGCTACCAGGGGTACGAAAACAATCAGCCCCAGCATTTT,CASSYQGYENNQPQHF
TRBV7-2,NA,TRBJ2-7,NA,TGTGCCAGCAGCTTACGGAGGGGACGGCCCTACGAGCAGTACTTC,CASSLRRGRPYEQYF
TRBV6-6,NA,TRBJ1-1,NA,TGTGCCAGCAGTTACAGCGGGGGCACTGAAGCTTTCTTT,CASSYSGGTEAFF
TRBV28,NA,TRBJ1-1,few,TGTGCCAGCAGTTCCCACAGGGAGGACACTGAAGCTTTCTTT,CASSSHREDTEAFF
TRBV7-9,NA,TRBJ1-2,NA,TGTGCCAGCAGCTTAAATACCCCCGGGATTAGTGGCTACACCTTC,CASSLNTPGISGYTF
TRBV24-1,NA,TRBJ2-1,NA,TGTGCCACCAGTGTAAGGGTCAATGAGCAGTTCTTC,CATSVRVNEQFF
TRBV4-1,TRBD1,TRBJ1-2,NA,TGCGCCAGCAGCCATATCTCCCCGACAGGGACGGCTGGCTACACCTTC,CASSHISPTGTAGYTF
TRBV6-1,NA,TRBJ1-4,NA,TGTGCCAGCAGTGAACTTACGGTGACAGAAATTCCCACTAATGAAAAACTGTTTTTT,CASSELTVTEIPTNEKLFF
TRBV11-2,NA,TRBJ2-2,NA,TGTGCCAGCAGCTTAGCCTCGAGGGGGAACACCGGGGAGCTGTTTTTT,CASSLASRGNTGELFF
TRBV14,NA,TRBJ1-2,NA,TGTGCCAGCAGCCAAGAGCGCGGGGCCTATGGCTACACCTTC,CASSQERGAYGYTF